In this sample, the clone carrying this TCR beta chain turned up many times. These data are taken from a study of cytomegalovirus exposure and HLA in healthy donors. Germline V gene data show CDR1 as SNHLY and CDR2 as FYNNEI. The CDR3 contains 12 residues. With V trimmed by 6 bases and J by 4 bases, 0 bases remained unmatched. The PCR made use of 60 Vbeta and 13 Jbeta primers. TCRdb's table, derived via immunoSEQ multiplex PCR, lists solely in-frame clones and lacks some. The repertoire holds about 120,000 clones, with around 69% as singletons. The specimen was PBMCs. This rearrangement joins TRBV2 to TRBJ2-7, with 10 positions matching TRBD1. The receptor was derived from a man aged 45-65 years in good health and CMV-seropositive. CDR3 bases: TGTGCCAGCAGGGACAGGGGGTACGAGCAGTACTTC. This gives the protein CASRDRGYEQYF.